Shown below are 29 T cell receptor beta chains from a single sample sequenced in a study of Ad26.COV2.S vaccination and SARS-CoV-2 variants. The treatment is: about 20 received Ad26.COV2.S at low or high dose, single or two shots; roughly 5 received placebo; per-sample allocation not given. Material that was analyzed had been drawn on day 63 after the first vaccine or placebo injection. TCRdb's copy holds only in-frame clones and misses some; the assay was immunoSEQ multiplex PCR. The table shows hundreds of thousands of clones, with around 87% occurring only once. Specimen: peripheral blood, collected in a trial of Ad26.COV2.S vaccine versus placebo. The receptors come from a person between 18 and 60 years old who received the Ad26.COV2.S COVID-19 vaccine or a placebo.

This chain connects TRBV2 to TRBJ2-7, with 8 positions matching TRBD2. The CDR3 extends over 11 amino acids. Germline assignment: CDR1 SNHLY and CDR2 FYNNEI. V trimming: 8 bases; J trimming: 9 bases; junction bases outside the gene matches: 6. CDR3 DNA sequence: TGTGCCAGCGCCGGACTAGCAGCGCAGTACTTC. Translation gives CASAGLAAQYF.

The V and J genes are TRBV19 and TRBJ2-3; 10 nucleotides match TRBD1. Germline V gene data show CDR1 as LNHDA and CDR2 as SQIVND (reference sequence). V lost 4 bases to trimming and J lost 3 bases; unmatched junction nucleotides: 7. This CDR3 is built from 16 residues. Written as DNA, the CDR3 is TGTGCCAGTAGTACGAAGGGGACAGGGGCTACAGATACGCAGTATTTT. This sequence encodes CASSTKGTGATDTQYF. Using reference TRBV19 and TRBJ2-3 for the parts outside the CDR3, the full variable domain is DGGITQSPKYLFRKEGQNVTLSCEQNLNHDAMYWYRQDPGQGLRLIYYSQIVNDFQKGDIAEGYSVSREKKESFPLTVTSAQKNPTAFYLCASSTKGTGATDTQYFGPGTRLTVL.

V and J are TRBV27 and TRBJ1-2; a possible D gene is TRBD1 (6 bases). The V end was cut by 2 bases, the J end by 5 bases, with 15 bases between. Per the germline V gene, CDR1 is MNHEY and CDR2 is SMNVEV (reference sequence). The CDR3 totals 15 residues. CDR3 sequence reads: CASSLNRGARYGYTF. In nucleotides, the CDR3 is TGTGCCAGCAGTTTAAACCGGGGGGCAAGGTATGGCTACACCTTC.

This rearrangement joins TRBV6-5 to TRBJ1-1; D gene unclear. The CDR3 contains 12 residues. Germline V gene data show CDR1 as MNHEY and CDR2 as SVGAGI. With 5 bases removed from V and 4 bases from J, the gap between germline ends came to 8 bases. The CDR3 nucleotides are TGTGCCAGCAGTATGACAACCACTGAAGCTTTCTTT. The encoded protein is CASSMTTTEAFF.

This clone was picked up one time. The chain recombines TRBV4-1 with TRBJ2-5, with TRBD2 as a possible D gene (6 bases). The CDR3 runs 14 residues. The germline gives CDR1 MGHRA, CDR2 YSYEKL. Between the trimmed V and J ends, which lost 2 bases and 5 bases, there was a span of 12 bases. Written as DNA, the CDR3 is TGCGCCAGCAGCCAAATCGGACTAAGGGAGACCCAGTACTTC. Translating it yields CASSQIGLRETQYF.

The chain employs TRBV5-1 and TRBJ2-3; tentative D call: TRBD1 (6 bases). Germline lookup yields CDR1 SGHRS and CDR2 YFSETQ. The germline V and J ends were trimmed by 0 bases and 2 bases, with 16 bases remaining between them. The CDR3 sequence is 17 residues long. The DNA of the CDR3 is TGCGCCAGCAGCTTGGGGTTGAGGGGGACCCCCACAGATACGCAGTATTTT. Amino acids: CASSLGLRGTPTDTQYF. The full variable domain, completed using reference TRBV5-1 and TRBJ2-3, is KAGVTQTPRYLIKTRGQQVTLSCSPISGHRSVSWYQQTPGQGLQFLFEYFSETQRNKGNFPGRFSGRQFSNSRSEMNVSTLELGDSALYLCASSLGLRGTPTDTQYFGPGTRLTVL.

This clone came up once. The J gene is TRBJ1-1, the V gene TRBV9, with TRBD1 matching over 11 bases. This CDR3 is built from 17 residues. After removal of 2 bases from V and 3 bases from J, the junction contained 9 bases not matched to a gene. From germline, CDR1 is SGDLS and CDR2 YYNGEE. The CDR3 DNA reads as TGTGCCAGCAGCGTGGGGACAGGGGGTGAGGTTGACACTGAAGCTTTCTTT. Translated, it gives CASSVGTGGEVDTEAFF.

DNA of the CDR3: TGTGCCAGCAGCTTAGGCCTAAGAGAGCAGTACTTC. Protein: CASSLGLREQYF. The chain combines TRBV13 with TRBJ2-7; D gene unclear. Germline-derived CDR1 and CDR2 are PRHDT and FYEKMQ (reference sequence). V was cut by 0 bases and J by 7 bases, with 7 bases left in between. The CDR3 is 12 amino acids.

The genes are TRBV4-2 and TRBJ2-1; a possible D gene is TRBD2 (6 bases). CDR3 length equals 16 residues. Germline assignment: CDR1 LGHNA and CDR2 YNFKEQ. V shed 0 bases and J shed 2 bases, with 11 bases lying between them. The CDR3: CASSQDRAGPYNEQFF. In DNA, the CDR3 is TGTGCCAGCAGCCAAGACCGAGCGGGTCCCTACAATGAGCAGTTCTTC.

As concerns this clone: The same CDR3 also results from other DNA sequences found in this sample. The rearrangement joins TRBV30 to TRBJ1-2; no definite D call. There are 11 residues in the CDR3. Germline lookup yields CDR1 GTSNPN and CDR2 SVGIG (reference sequence). V gave up 1 base and J gave up 4 bases, with 4 bases separating them. CDR3 DNA sequence: TGTGCCTGGAGTGCCCTCTATGGCTACACCTTC. It specifies CAWSALYGYTF.

This chain uses TRBV29-1 with TRBJ2-1, with D perhaps being TRBD1 or TRBD2 (6 bases each). The CDR3 runs to 15 residues. V gave up 0 bases and J gave up 7 bases, with 16 bases separating them. Germline V lookup: CDR1 SQVTM, CDR2 ANQGSEA. CDR3 nucleotides: TGCAGCGTTGAAGATCAGGGGAGGTCTTGGAATGAGCAGTTCTTC. This sequence encodes CSVEDQGRSWNEQFF.

DNA of the CDR3: TGTGCCAGCAGCCGGGGGGTAGGCGAGCAGTACTTC. This translates into CASSRGVGEQYF. The V gene is TRBV11-2, the J gene TRBJ2-7; 7 bases are shared with TRBD2. V lost 5 bases and J lost 6; bases outside the gene matches: 4. The germline gives CDR1 SGHAT, CDR2 FQNNGV. CDR3 length: 12 residues.

This chain links TRBV10-3 with TRBJ1-2; D gene uncertain. The CDR3 contains 12 residues. Germline-derived CDR1 and CDR2 are ENHRY and SYGVKD. The ends were cut back, 11 bases at V and 5 bases at J, with 15 bases in the middle. CDR3 DNA: TGTGCCGCCGTTTCGGATGGGTATGGCTACACCTTC. It encodes CAAVSDGYGYTF.

The rearrangement uses TRBV7-2 and TRBJ2-3; TRBD1 or TRBD2 may be the D gene (6 bases each). Trimming removed 6 bases from V and 3 bases from J, with 13 bases in between. Germline CDR1 is SGHTA and CDR2 is FQGNSA. The CDR3 contains 14 residues. CDR3 nucleotides: TGTGCCAGCAGGGTTGGGGGGCCGACAGATACGCAGTATTTT. Its protein is CASRVGGPTDTQYF.

The CDR3 bases are TGTGCCAGCAGCTTGGGGGCCCGGGACGAGCAGTACTTC. Translated: CASSLGARDEQYF. The chain uses TRBV5-4 and TRBJ2-7; D gene unclear. This CDR3 has 13 residues. Per the germline V gene, CDR1 is SGHNT and CDR2 is YYREEE (reference sequence). Trimming took 0 bases from V and 5 from J, leaving 9 bases between them.

The CDR3 nucleotides read TGTGCCAGCAGTTTATCTACCGGTGAAGCTTTCTTT. It codes for CASSLSTGEAFF. The gene calls are TRBV27 and TRBJ1-1; D gene ambiguous. The CDR3 runs to 12 residues. Germline CDR1 and CDR2: MNHEY and SMNVEV (reference sequence). V was clipped by 0 bases and J by 7 bases, with 6 bases between them.

V gene TRBV7-9 combines with J gene TRBJ2-7; TRBD1 aligns across 10 bases. Trimming at V came to 4 bases and at J to 0 bases, leaving 3 bases not matched to a gene. The CDR3 length is 15 residues. Germline lookup yields CDR1 SEHNR and CDR2 FQNEAQ (reference sequence). The CDR3 DNA reads as TGTGCCAGCAGCTGGGGACAGGGGAACTCCTACGAGCAGTACTTC. It yields the protein CASSWGQGNSYEQYF.

The genes are TRBV15 and TRBJ1-2; D remains unclear. This CDR3 comprises 14 residues. Germline lookup yields CDR1 LNHNV and CDR2 YYDKDF (reference sequence). V was clipped by 1 base and J by 1 base, with 7 bases between them. The CDR3 DNA follows: TGTGCCACCAGCAGAGGTAGAGTTAACTATGGCTACACCTTC. This sequence encodes CATSRGRVNYGYTF.

The chain joins TRBV7-6 to TRBJ1-6, with D uncertain. The CDR3 runs to 13 residues. V was shortened by 1 base and J by 14 bases, with 12 bases between the two germline ends. Germline V gives CDR1 SGHVS, CDR2 FNYEAQ. This CDR3 reads CASSLDPEESLHF. The CDR3 DNA sequence: TGTGCCAGCAGCTTAGATCCAGAGGAATCCCTCCACTTT. Full variable domain (missing parts from reference TRBV7-6 and TRBJ1-6): GAGVSQSPRYKVTKRGQDVALRCDPISGHVSLYWYRQALGQGPEFLTYFNYEAQQDKSGLPNDRFSAERPEGSISTLTIQRTEQRDSAMYRCASSLDPEESLHFGNGTRLTVT.

The chain has TRBV19 and TRBJ1-2, with D possibly TRBD1 on 6 matching bases. CDR3 length: 15 residues. Germline V gene sequence: CDR1 LNHDA, CDR2 SQIVND (reference sequence). The V and J ends lost 2 bases and 6 bases respectively, with 16 bases between them. CDR3 nucleotides: TGTGCCAGTAGTATAAGACAGGCCCCAGGCGATGGCTACACCTTC. Translating gives CASSIRQAPGDGYTF.

The chain employs TRBV6-5 and TRBJ2-7, with a weak D call TRBD2 (5 bases). Germline V lookup: CDR1 MNHEY, CDR2 SVGAGI. CDR3 length equals 13 residues. V was trimmed by 5 bases and J by 4 bases, leaving 12 bases between them. CDR3 loop: CASSRVGSYEQYF. CDR3 coding DNA: TGTGCCAGCAGTCGAGTGGGGAGTTACGAGCAGTACTTC.

The chain combines TRBV10-3 with TRBJ1-2; TRBD1 agrees at 10 bases. CDR3 length: 15 amino acids. V gave up 6 bases and J gave up 4 bases; unmatched junction bases: 8. From germline, CDR1 is ENHRY and CDR2 SYGVKD. CDR3 bases: TGTGCCATCAGCCCGACAGGGGGCTCGATCTATGGCTACACCTTC. Amino acids: CAISPTGGSIYGYTF.

This clone was found once. This sequence joins TRBV24-1 and TRBJ1-5, with a tentative D call TRBD1 (5 bases). The CDR3 totals 17 residues. Trimming took off 3 bases at V and 0 bases at J, with 14 bases between the two ends. Germline V gene sequence: CDR1 KGHDR, CDR2 SFDVKD. The DNA of the CDR3 is TGTGCCACCAGTGATCCACAGGTCCTTTATAGCAATCAGCCCCAGCATTTT. Protein: CATSDPQVLYSNQPQHF.

The rearrangement joins TRBV14 to TRBJ1-3; D call uncertain. The CDR3 loop spans 14 amino acids. V was clipped by 0 bases and J by 5 bases, with 8 bases between them. Germline-derived CDR1 and CDR2 are SGHDN and FVKESK. The CDR3 region has the DNA TGTGCCAGCAGCCAAGATGTGGGGAGAAACACCATATATTTT. Its translation: CASSQDVGRNTIYF.

The V call is TRBV3-1 (or the pseudogene TRBV3-2), the J call TRBJ1-1; TRBD1 aligns across 7 bases. The ends lost 3 bases at V and 4 bases at J; junction bases unmatched: 8. This CDR3 is built from 15 residues. CDR1 is LGHDT, CDR2 YNNKEL, per germline (reference sequence). The CDR3 region has the DNA TGTGCCAGCAGCCATTCAGGGGGAGCAGGCACTGAAGCTTTCTTT. Translating it yields CASSHSGGAGTEAFF.

The genes are TRBV4-3 and TRBJ2-1; TRBD1 matches at 12 bases. Germline CDR1 is LGHNA and CDR2 is YSLEER. V lost 4 bases to trimming and J lost 4 bases; unmatched junction nucleotides: 5. The CDR3 has 16 residues. The CDR3 DNA is TGCGCCAGCAGCCCCGGGACAGGGGGCCGTTACAATGAGCAGTTCTTC. This gives the protein CASSPGTGGRYNEQFF.

The table lists this clone with a count of one. This chain connects TRBV5-3 to TRBJ2-5; 11 bases line up with TRBD2. TRBV5-3 is treated as an ORF (open reading frame) with a function not yet certain. The CDR3 runs to 14 residues. V dropped 8 bases and J dropped 2; count of bases not matched to a gene: 5. CDR3 region: CARFSGGDQETQYF. The DNA of the CDR3 is TGTGCCAGGTTTAGCGGGGGGGATCAAGAGACCCAGTACTTC.

CDR3 nucleotides: TGCGCCAGCAGCACTGTGACAGGAAAAACCTACGAGCAGTACTTC. Protein: CASSTVTGKTYEQYF. This chain uses TRBV5-1 with TRBJ2-7; a weak D match, TRBD1 (6 bases). The CDR3 spans 15 residues. Germline lookup yields CDR1 SGHRS and CDR2 YFSETQ. The ends were cut back, 4 bases at V and 2 bases at J, with 16 bases in the middle.

Only one count was recorded for this clone. This chain links TRBV10-3 with TRBJ2-3, with D possibly called TRBD1 or TRBD2 (6 bases each). The germline gives CDR1 ENHRY, CDR2 SYGVKD. The CDR3 spans 17 residues. Trimming pared 0 bases from V and 3 bases from J, leaving 16 bases between. The CDR3 sequence is CAISESTEEGVTDTQYF. CDR3 in DNA: TGTGCCATCAGTGAGTCGACTGAGGAGGGGGTAACAGATACGCAGTATTTT.